This entry is about one T cell receptor beta chain. Antigen unknown. The PCR employed 60 Vbeta primers together with 13 Jbeta primers. TCRdb's table, derived via immunoSEQ multiplex PCR, lists solely in-frame clones and lacks some. The sample lists under 300,000 clones, roughly 90% seen once, with 3% to 4% in the top ten. The sample originates from a study of cytomegalovirus exposure and HLA in healthy donors. Trimming removed 0 bases from V and 1 base from J; junction bases left unmatched: 5. The V gene's germline CDR1 is MNHEY and CDR2 SVGAGI. The CDR3 is 16 residues long. Study outcomes and limitations: At a 0.05 false discovery rate, a later analysis found over 15,000 TCR beta sequences to be associated with HLA alleles.

The chain employs TRBV6-5 and TRBJ1-1; 7 positions match TRBD1. The sequence was collected from a man aged 40-50 years in good health and CMV-seropositive. Sequencing used PBMCs. The CDR3 is CASSYSRGRSNTEAFF. CDR3 nucleotides: TGTGCCAGCAGTTACTCGAGGGGGCGGTCGAACACTGAAGCTTTCTTT.